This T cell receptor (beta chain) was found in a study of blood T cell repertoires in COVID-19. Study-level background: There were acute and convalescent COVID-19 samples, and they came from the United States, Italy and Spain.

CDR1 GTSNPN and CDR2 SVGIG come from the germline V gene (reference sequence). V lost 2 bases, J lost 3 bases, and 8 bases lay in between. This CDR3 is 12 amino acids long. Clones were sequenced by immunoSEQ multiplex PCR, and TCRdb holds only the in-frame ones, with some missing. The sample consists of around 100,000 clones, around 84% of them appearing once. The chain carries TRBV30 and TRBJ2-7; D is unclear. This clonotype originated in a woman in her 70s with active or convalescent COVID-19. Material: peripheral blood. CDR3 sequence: CAWSTQNYEQYF. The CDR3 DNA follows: TGTGCCTGGAGTACCCAGAACTACGAGCAGTACTTC.